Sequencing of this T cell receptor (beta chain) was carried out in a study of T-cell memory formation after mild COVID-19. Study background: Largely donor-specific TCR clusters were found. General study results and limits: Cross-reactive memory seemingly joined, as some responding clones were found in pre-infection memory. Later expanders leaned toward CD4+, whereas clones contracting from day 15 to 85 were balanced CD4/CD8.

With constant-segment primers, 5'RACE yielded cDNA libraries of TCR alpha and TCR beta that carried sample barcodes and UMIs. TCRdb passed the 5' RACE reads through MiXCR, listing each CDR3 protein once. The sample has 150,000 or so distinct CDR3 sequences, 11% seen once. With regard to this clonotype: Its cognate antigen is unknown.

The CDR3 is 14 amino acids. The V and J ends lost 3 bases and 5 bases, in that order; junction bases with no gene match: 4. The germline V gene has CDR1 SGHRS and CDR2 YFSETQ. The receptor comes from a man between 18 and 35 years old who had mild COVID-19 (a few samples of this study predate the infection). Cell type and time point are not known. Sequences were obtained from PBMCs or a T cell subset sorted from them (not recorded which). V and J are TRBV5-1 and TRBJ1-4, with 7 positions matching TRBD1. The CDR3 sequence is CASSSQGQNEKLFF. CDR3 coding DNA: TGCGCCAGCAGCTCCCAGGGACAGAATGAAAAACTGTTTTTT.